This TCR beta chain was captured in a study of blood T cell repertoires in COVID-19. Turning to the study itself: Acute-phase and convalescent COVID-19 samples originated in the United States, Italy and Spain. PBMCs, B-cell-depleted T cells, or T cells were the source of the cDNA or gDNA that made up the material.

Source study methods: How many nucleated cells were present was estimated from reference gene primer amplification. Assay: immunoSEQ multiplex PCR; the TCRdb copy retains only in-frame clones and omits some. V and J calls and clone size come straight from that table; D and trimming were deduced from the DNA. The sample shows some 240,000 clones, around three quarters of them seen only once. CDR1 SNHLY and CDR2 FYNNEI come from the germline V gene. This CDR3 contains 13 residues. Losses at the gene ends were 6 bases for V and 5 bases for J; bases not matched to a gene: 6. The sequence came from a woman aged 70 to 79 with acute or convalescent COVID-19. The chain recombines TRBV2 with TRBJ2-7, with TRBD1 matching 8 bases. The source material was peripheral blood. The CDR3 sequence: CASSLGQANEQYF. CDR3 sequence (DNA): TGTGCCAGCAGCCTGGGACAGGCTAACGAGCAGTACTTC. Complete variable domain (other parts from reference TRBV2 and TRBJ2-7): EPEVTQTPSHQVTQMGQEVILRCVPISNHLYFYWYRQILGQKVEFLVSFYNNEISEKSEIFDDQFSVERPDGSNFTLKIRSTKLEDSAMYFCASSLGQANEQYFGPGTRLTVT.